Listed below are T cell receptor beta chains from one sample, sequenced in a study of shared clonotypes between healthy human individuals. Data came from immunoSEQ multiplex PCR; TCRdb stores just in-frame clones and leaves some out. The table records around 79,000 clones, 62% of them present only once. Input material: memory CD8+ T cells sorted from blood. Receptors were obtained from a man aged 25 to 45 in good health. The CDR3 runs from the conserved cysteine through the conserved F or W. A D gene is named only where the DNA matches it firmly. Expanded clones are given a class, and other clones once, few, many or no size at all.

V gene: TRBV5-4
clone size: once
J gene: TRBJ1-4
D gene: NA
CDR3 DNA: TGTGCCAGCAGCCCTAGTGGGGGGCGTAGTGAAAAACTGTTTTTT
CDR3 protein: CASSPSGGRSEKLFF

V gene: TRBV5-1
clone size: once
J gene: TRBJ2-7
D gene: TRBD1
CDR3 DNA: TGCGCCAGCAGCTCAAGACAGGGCAACTACGAGCAGTACTTC
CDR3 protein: CASSSRQGNYEQYF

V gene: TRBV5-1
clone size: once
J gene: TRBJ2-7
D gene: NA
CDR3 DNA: TGCGCCAGCAGCTTGGGGCAGGACGATCCTACCTACGAGCAGTACTTC
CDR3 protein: CASSLGQDDPTYEQYF

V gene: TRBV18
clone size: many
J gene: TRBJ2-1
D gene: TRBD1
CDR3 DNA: TGTGCCAGCTCACCACGGACAGGGAAGTTTAATGAGCAGTTCTTC
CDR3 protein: CASSPRTGKFNEQFF

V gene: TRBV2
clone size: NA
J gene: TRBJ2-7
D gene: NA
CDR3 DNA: TGTGCCAGCAGTGCGTCGGGAGACTACGAGCAGTACTTC
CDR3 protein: CASSASGDYEQYF

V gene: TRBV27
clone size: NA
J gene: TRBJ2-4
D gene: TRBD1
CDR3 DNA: TGTGCCAGCAGGGCAGGACAGGGGCCTCCTCTAGCCAAAAACATTCAGTACTTC
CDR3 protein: CASRAGQGPPLAKNIQYF

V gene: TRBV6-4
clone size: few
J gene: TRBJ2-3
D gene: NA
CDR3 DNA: TGTGCCAGCAAAATGGGAAGAGCCAGCACAGATACGCAGTATTTT
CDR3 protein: CASKMGRASTDTQYF

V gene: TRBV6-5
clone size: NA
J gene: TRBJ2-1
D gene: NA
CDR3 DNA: TGTGCCAGCAGCTCCTTTTTTAAGCAGTTCTTC
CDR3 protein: CASSSFFKQFF

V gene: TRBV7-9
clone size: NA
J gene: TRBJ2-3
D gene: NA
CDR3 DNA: TGTGCCAGCAGCTTAGAGACTAAGGGTGATACGCAGTATTTT
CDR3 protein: CASSLETKGDTQYF

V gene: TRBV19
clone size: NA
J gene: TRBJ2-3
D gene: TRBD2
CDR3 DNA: TGTGCCAGTAGTAAGGCGCGGGAGGACACACGAGATACGCAGTATTTT
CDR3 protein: CASSKAREDTRDTQYF

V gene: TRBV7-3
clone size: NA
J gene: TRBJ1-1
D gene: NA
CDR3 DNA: TGTGCCAGCAGCTCCCGGTGGGGCACTGAAGCTTTCTTT
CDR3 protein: CASSSRWGTEAFF

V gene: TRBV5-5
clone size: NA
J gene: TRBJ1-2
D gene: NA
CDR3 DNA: TGTGCCAGCAGCCGACAGGTTTTCTATGGCTACACCTTC
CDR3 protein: CASSRQVFYGYTF

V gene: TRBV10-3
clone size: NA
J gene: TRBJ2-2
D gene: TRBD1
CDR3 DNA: TGTGCCATCAAGGGACAGGGTTTCGATGGGCTAACCGGGGAGCTGTTTTTT
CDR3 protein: CAIKGQGFDGLTGELFF

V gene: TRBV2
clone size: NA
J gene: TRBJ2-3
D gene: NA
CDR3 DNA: TGTGCCAGCAGTTCAGATACGCAGTATTTT
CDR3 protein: CASSSDTQYF

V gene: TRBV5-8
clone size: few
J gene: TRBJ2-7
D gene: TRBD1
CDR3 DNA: TGTGCCAGCAGCCAAACAGGGGGCGAGCAGTACTTC
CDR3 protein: CASSQTGGEQYF